This T cell receptor (beta chain) was sequenced during a study of shared clonotypes between healthy human individuals. Overall study context: Donor composition was a couple of women and a few men, aged 18 to 49.

Broader study findings: It was observed that 5% to 6% of naive CD4 clonotypes were shared across a handful of donors.

Points on this clone: Its antigen is unknown.

Methods used by the authors: Because ImmunoSEQ provided only junction sequences with no quality scores, the filtering differed. Produced via immunoSEQ multiplex PCR; TCRdb's table is partial and in-frame only. V and J calls and clone size follow that table, whereas D and trimming were derived from the DNA. The data show more than 2 million clones, about 95% seen once. Looked up from germline, CDR1 is SGHRS and CDR2 is YFSETQ. This CDR3 spans 14 amino acids. Between the trimmed V and J ends, which lost 0 bases and 3 bases, there was a span of 10 bases. The J gene is TRBJ2-7, the V gene TRBV5-1; D unclear. The sequence was obtained from a young man in good health. Sequenced input: naive CD4+ T cells sorted from blood. Subset given: CD45RA+ positively selected. CDR3 sequence reads: CASSLATSGYEQYF. DNA for the CDR3: TGCGCCAGCAGCTTGGCCACCTCCGGCTACGAGCAGTACTTC.